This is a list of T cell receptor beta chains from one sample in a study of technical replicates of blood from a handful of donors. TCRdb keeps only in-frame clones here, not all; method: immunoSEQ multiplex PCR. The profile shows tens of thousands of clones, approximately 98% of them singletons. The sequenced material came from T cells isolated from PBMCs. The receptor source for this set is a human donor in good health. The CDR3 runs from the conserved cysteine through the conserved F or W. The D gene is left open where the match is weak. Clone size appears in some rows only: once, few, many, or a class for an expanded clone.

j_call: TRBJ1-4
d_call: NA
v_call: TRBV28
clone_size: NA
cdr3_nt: TGTGCCGCGAAGGGGCAAGTAACTAATGAAAAACTGTTTTTT
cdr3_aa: CAAKGQVTNEKLFF

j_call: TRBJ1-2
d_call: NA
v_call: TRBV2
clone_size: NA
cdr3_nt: TGTGCCAGCAGTGAGGGCCTCTATGGCTACACCTTC
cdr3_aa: CASSEGLYGYTF

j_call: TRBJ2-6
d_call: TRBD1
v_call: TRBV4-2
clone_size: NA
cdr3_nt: TGTGCCAGCAGCCAGGACAGGATCTCTGGGGCCAACGTCCTGACTTTC
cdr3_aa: CASSQDRISGANVLTF

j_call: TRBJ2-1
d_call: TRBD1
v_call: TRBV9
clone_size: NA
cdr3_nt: TGTGCCAGCAGTGACTCCCGGACAGGGACCTACAATGAGCAGTTCTTC
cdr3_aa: CASSDSRTGTYNEQFF

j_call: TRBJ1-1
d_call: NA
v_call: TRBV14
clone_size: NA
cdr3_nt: TGTGCCAGCAGCCAAGCCCTACGAGTGAACACTGAAGCTTTCTTT
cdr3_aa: CASSQALRVNTEAFF

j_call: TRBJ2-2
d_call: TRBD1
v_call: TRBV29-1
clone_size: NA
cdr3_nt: TGCAGCGGACAGGGAGCTAGTGGGGCCGGGGAGCTGTTTTTT
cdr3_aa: CSGQGASGAGELFF

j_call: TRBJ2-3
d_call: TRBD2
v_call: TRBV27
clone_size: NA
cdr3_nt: TGTGCCAGCAGTTTATTGGGACTAGCGGGAGAGGGTAGCACAGATACGCAGTATTTT
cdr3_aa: CASSLLGLAGEGSTDTQYF

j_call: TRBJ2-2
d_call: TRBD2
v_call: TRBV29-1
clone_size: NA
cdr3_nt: TGCAGCGTTGAGCTCCGGACTAGCGGGAGTACCGGGGAGCTGTTTTTT
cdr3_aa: CSVELRTSGSTGELFF

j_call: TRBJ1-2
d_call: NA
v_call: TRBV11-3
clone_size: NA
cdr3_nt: TGTGCCAGCAGCTTAGTGCCGAGCTATGGCTACACCTTC
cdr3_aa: CASSLVPSYGYTF

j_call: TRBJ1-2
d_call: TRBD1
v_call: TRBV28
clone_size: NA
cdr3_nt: TGTGCCAGTCAGGGACAGGGAGTAAACTATGGCTACACCTTC
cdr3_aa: CASQGQGVNYGYTF

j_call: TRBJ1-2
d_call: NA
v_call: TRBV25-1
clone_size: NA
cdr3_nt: TGTGCCAGCAGTCAAAACTATGGCTACACCTTC
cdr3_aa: CASSQNYGYTF

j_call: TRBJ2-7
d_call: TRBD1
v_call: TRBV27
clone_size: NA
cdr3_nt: TGTGCCAGCAGCCCTAACCCCCCGGGACAGGGAGGTCCCTACGAGCAGTACTTC
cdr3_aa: CASSPNPPGQGGPYEQYF

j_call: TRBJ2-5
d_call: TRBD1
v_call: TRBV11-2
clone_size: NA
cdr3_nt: TGTGCCAGCAGCTTTAATCCGGGACAGGGTTCCCAGTACTTC
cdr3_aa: CASSFNPGQGSQYF

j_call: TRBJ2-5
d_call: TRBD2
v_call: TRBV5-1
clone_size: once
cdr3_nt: TGCGCCAGCAGCTTGGCTAGCGGGAACCAAGAGACCCAGTACTTC
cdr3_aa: CASSLASGNQETQYF

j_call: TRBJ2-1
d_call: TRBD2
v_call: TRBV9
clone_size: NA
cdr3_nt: TGTGCCAGCAGCGCGGGGGGACTAGCGGGAGATAATGAGCAGTTCTTC
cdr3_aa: CASSAGGLAGDNEQFF

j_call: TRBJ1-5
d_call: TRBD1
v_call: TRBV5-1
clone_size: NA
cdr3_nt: TGCGCCAGCAGCGGAGACAGGGTACGGAGGCCCCAGCATTTT
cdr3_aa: CASSGDRVRRPQHF

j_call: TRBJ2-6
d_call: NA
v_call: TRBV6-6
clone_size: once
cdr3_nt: TGTGCCAGCAGTATATCCTCTGGGGCCAACGTCCTGACTTTC
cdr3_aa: CASSISSGANVLTF

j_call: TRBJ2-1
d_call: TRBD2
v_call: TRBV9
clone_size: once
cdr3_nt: TGTGCCAGCAGCACCTCGACTAGCGGGACGGCTAGCTCCTACAATGAGCAGTTCTTC
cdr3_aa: CASSTSTSGTASSYNEQFF

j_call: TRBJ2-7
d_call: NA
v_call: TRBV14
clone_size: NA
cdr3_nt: TGTGCCAGCAGCCAAGTCGGGAGTGTCTACGAGCAGTACTTC
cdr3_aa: CASSQVGSVYEQYF

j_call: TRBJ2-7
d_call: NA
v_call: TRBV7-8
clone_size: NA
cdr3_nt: TGTGCCAGCAGCCCATCCTACGAGCAGTACTTC
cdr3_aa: CASSPSYEQYF

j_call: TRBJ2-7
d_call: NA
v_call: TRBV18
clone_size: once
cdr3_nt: TGTGCCAGCTCACCGACAGACTACGAGCAGTACTTC
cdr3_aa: CASSPTDYEQYF